A selection of T cell receptor beta chains follows, all from one sample in a study of CD8 T cells in ankylosing spondylitis. One entry per CDR3 protein, called by TCRdb with MiXCR from the 5' RACE reads. The sample records 150,000 to 250,000 distinct CDR3 sequences, about 13% being singletons. The sequencing input was blood, either unsorted or a sorted T cell fraction (not recorded which). All receptors derive from a male donor with ankylosing spondylitis or in good health (not recorded which). CDR3s include the opening cysteine and the closing phenylalanine or tryptophan. D genes are given only for firm matches. The size of a clone is reported for some rows only, either as once, few or many, or as a class for expanded clones.

TRBV11-2	TRBJ2-5	TRBD1	-	TGTGCCAGCAGCTCTTGGACAGGGGGGGGAGAAGAGACCCAGTACTTC	CASSSWTGGGEETQYF
TRBV7-9	TRBJ2-1	-	-	TGTGCCAGCAGCTTGGCTACTCGTGGTGAGCAGTTCTTC	CASSLATRGEQFF
TRBV4-1	TRBJ2-4	TRBD2	few	TGCGCCAGCAGGCGCTCGGTACTAGCGGGATCCTTGGGCAAAAACATTCAGTACTTC	CASRRSVLAGSLGKNIQYF
TRBV11-2	TRBJ2-7	-	-	TGTGCCAGCAGCATAGGGACATATTACGAGCAGTACTTC	CASSIGTYYEQYF
TRBV20-1	TRBJ2-7	TRBD2	few	TGCAGTGCTAGAGTGGGACTAGCGGTTCCCTACGAGCAGTACTTC	CSARVGLAVPYEQYF
TRBV23-1	TRBJ2-7	TRBD1	-	TGCGCCAGCAGTCTGCCGACAGGGGGTGTCGGGATCGGATCCTACGAGCAGTACTTC	CASSLPTGGVGIGSYEQYF
TRBV6-4	TRBJ2-1	TRBD2	-	TGTGCCAGCAGTGACTCCTCGGGGGGGGACTACAATGAGCAGTTCTTC	CASSDSSGGDYNEQFF
TRBV5-1	TRBJ1-2	-	few	TGCGCCAGCTCTGGGGAGGGAACCCTTTATGGCTACACCTTC	CASSGEGTLYGYTF
TRBV11-2	TRBJ1-4	TRBD1	few	TGTGCCAGCAGCTTAGACCAGACAGGGGGAAAACTGTTTTTT	CASSLDQTGGKLFF
TRBV4-1	TRBJ2-7	-	few	TGCGCCAGCAGCCACTCGGTCGACGAGCAGTACTTC	CASSHSVDEQYF
TRBV20-1	TRBJ2-7	TRBD2	-	TGCAGTGCGAGGACTAGCGGAACCTACGAGCAGTACTTC	CSARTSGTYEQYF
TRBV5-1	TRBJ2-7	TRBD1	many	TGCGCCAGCAACCTTTATTATATCCCGGGACAGAAAGCCTACGAGCAGTACTTC	CASNLYYIPGQKAYEQYF
TRBV20-1	TRBJ2-7	TRBD1	-	TGCAGTGCTGAGGGACAGGGGGGCGAGCAGTACTTC	CSAEGQGGEQYF
TRBV2	TRBJ1-6	-	few	TGTGCCAGCAGTGAAGCTCAACCAGGGGTAACCGGGGATTCACCCCTCCACTTT	CASSEAQPGVTGDSPLHF
TRBV27	TRBJ2-3	TRBD2	few	TGTGCCAGCATGCGAATAGCGGGAGGCACAGATACGCAGTATTTT	CASMRIAGGTDTQYF
TRBV4-2	TRBJ1-4	TRBD1	many	TGTGCCAGCAGCCGGACAGGGGGCTTTAATGAAAAACTGTTTTTT	CASSRTGGFNEKLFF
TRBV28	TRBJ2-7	TRBD2	few	TGTGCCAGCAGTTTGAGAGGCGGGAGTTTTCGCTACGAGCAGTACTTC	CASSLRGGSFRYEQYF
TRBV5-1	TRBJ2-2	-	many	TGCGCCAGCAGCGTTCCAGGGAACGGGGAGCTGTTTTTT	CASSVPGNGELFF
TRBV5-5	TRBJ2-1	TRBD2	-	TGTGCCAGCAGCCCTACTAGCGTTCTCGACTCCTACAATGAGCAGTTCTTC	CASSPTSVLDSYNEQFF
TRBV7-9	TRBJ2-2	TRBD1	-	TGTGCCAGCAGCTTGAACAGGGGGCCAACCGGGGAGCTGTTTTTT	CASSLNRGPTGELFF
TRBV12-3/TRBV12-4	TRBJ2-7	-	-	TGTGCCAGCAGTTGGACGGGATCCCTCTACGAGCAGTACTTC	CASSWTGSLYEQYF
TRBV12-3/TRBV12-4	TRBJ1-1	-	few	TGTGCCAGCAGTTTAGGGGGGGCGCGGACTGAAGCTTTCTTT	CASSLGGARTEAFF
TRBV6-1	TRBJ2-7	-	-	TGTGCCAGCAGTATCGCGGCACTCTACGAGCAGTACTTC	CASSIAALYEQYF
TRBV9	TRBJ1-2	TRBD1	few	TGTGCCAGCAGCGCCGGACAGGGACTGATTTATCGCTATGGCTACACCTTC	CASSAGQGLIYRYGYTF
TRBV5-1	TRBJ2-5	-	few	TGCGCCAGCAGCTGGTCCGGGGCCCAGTACTTC	CASSWSGAQYF
TRBV5-1	TRBJ1-1	-	few	TGCGCCAGCAGCCCAGGGGAGGGGACCACGAACACTGAAGCTTTCTTT	CASSPGEGTTNTEAFF
TRBV12-3/TRBV12-4	TRBJ2-1	TRBD1	many	TGTGCCAGCACCGACAGGGAGTCTGGCTACAATGAGCAGTTCTTC	CASTDRESGYNEQFF
TRBV4-1	TRBJ1-4	-	few	TGCGCCAGCAGCCAACATACACAGGGCTTGTCTGAAAAACTGTTTTTT	CASSQHTQGLSEKLFF
TRBV12-3/TRBV12-4	TRBJ1-2	-	many	TGTGCCAGCATTGGGGCGACAGTTACCTATGGCTACACCTTC	CASIGATVTYGYTF
TRBV27	TRBJ2-7	TRBD1	few	TGTGCCACCGGACAGGCCTACGAGCAGTACTTC	CATGQAYEQYF
TRBV5-1	TRBJ1-5	-	many	TGCGCCAGCAGCCCAAACCCGGGTGTTGGGTCCCAGCCCCAGCATTTT	CASSPNPGVGSQPQHF
TRBV12-3/TRBV12-4	TRBJ1-1	-	many	TGTGCCAGCAGTGCAGGGCCGAACACTGAAGCTTTCTTT	CASSAGPNTEAFF
TRBV3-1	TRBJ2-1	-	-	TGTGCCAGCAGCCAAGATACAGACAATGAGCAGTTCTTC	CASSQDTDNEQFF
TRBV6-2/TRBV6-3	TRBJ2-5	-	-	TGTGCCAGCAGCACCTCCCTATGGCAGACCCAGTACTTC	CASSTSLWQTQYF
TRBV6-2/TRBV6-3	TRBJ2-7	-	few	TGTGCCAGCAGTTGGACGTCCGAGCACCACGAGCAGTACTTC	CASSWTSEHHEQYF
TRBV7-6	TRBJ2-3	-	many	TGTGCCAGCAGTGAGGGGGGAAGCACAGATACGCAGTATTTT	CASSEGGSTDTQYF
TRBV6-2/TRBV6-3	TRBJ1-1	-	few	TGTGCCAGCAGTTACTTACATCCCAAGAACACTGAAGCTTTCTTT	CASSYLHPKNTEAFF
TRBV5-1	TRBJ2-5	-	few	TGCGCCAGCAGCATTGTGGGGCTGCACCAAGAGACCCAGTACTTC	CASSIVGLHQETQYF
TRBV29-1	TRBJ2-3	TRBD1	-	TGCAGCTTCAGGGGGCCGGGCACAGATACGCAGTATTTT	CSFRGPGTDTQYF
TRBV20-1	TRBJ1-1	TRBD1	-	TGCAGTGCTAGAGATGGGGACAGGGAAACTGAAGCTTTCTTT	CSARDGDRETEAFF
TRBV12-3/TRBV12-4	TRBJ2-1	TRBD2	-	TGTGCCAGCAGTGCCCTCGGGAGCGGGAGGTCGGACGAGCAGTTCTTC	CASSALGSGRSDEQFF
TRBV27	TRBJ1-4	-	-	TGTGCCAGCAGTTCCCAGGCAGGGGCAACTAATGAAAAACTGTTTTTT	CASSSQAGATNEKLFF
TRBV6-1	TRBJ1-1	-	many	TGTGCCAGCAGTGAGAGCTTTGGGGAAGGAGGAACTGAAGCTTTCTTT	CASSESFGEGGTEAFF